One and the same sample provided the 14 T cell receptor beta chains below, sequenced in a study of shared clonotypes between healthy human individuals. Only in-frame clones appear in the TCRdb table, and some are missing; sequencing was by immunoSEQ multiplex PCR. The sample has around 2.5 million clones, roughly 93% seen once; the top ten hold roughly 0.39%. Sequenced input: naive CD4+ T cells from PBMCs. The subset is: CD45RA+ positively selected. Receptors originate from a man younger than 35 in good health. Some clones in this sample may be carry-over from other donors' samples.

The chain has TRBV29-1 and TRBJ1-2; 7 nucleotides agree with TRBD1. Unmatched junction bases numbered 10, after V lost 6 bases and J lost 9 bases. This CDR3 comprises 12 residues. Germline V gene data show CDR1 as SQVTM and CDR2 as ANQGSEA. DNA of the CDR3: TGCAGCGTGCGTACAGGGGAAGATAGCTACACCTTC. This translates into CSVRTGEDSYTF. The variable domain in full, completed from reference TRBV29-1 and TRBJ1-2, reads SAVISQKPSRDICQRGTSLTIQCQVDSQVTMMFWYRQQPGQSLTLIATANQGSEATYESGFVIDKFPISRPNLTFSTLTVSNMSPEDSSIYLCSVRTGEDSYTFGSGTRLTVV.

Turning to this clone: The identical CDR3 is also encoded by other nucleotide sequences in the sample. CDR3 sequence (DNA): TGTGCCATCAGAGACAGCACAGATACGCAGTATTTT. Its protein product is CAIRDSTDTQYF. This sequence joins TRBV10-3 and TRBJ2-3, with D unclear. The CDR3 has 12 residues. V was pared by 6 bases and J by 0 bases, with 4 bases between. From germline, CDR1 is ENHRY and CDR2 SYGVKD.

V and J are TRBV11-2 and TRBJ2-7, with 11 bases fitting TRBD2. The length of the CDR3 is 15 residues. The V gene end was trimmed by 5 bases and the J gene end by 1 base; junction bases not matched to a gene: 4. Germline loops: CDR1 SGHAT, CDR2 FQNNGV. The CDR3 region is CASSPIAGGSYEQYF. CDR3 nucleotide sequence: TGTGCCAGCAGCCCTATAGCGGGAGGGTCCTACGAGCAGTACTTC.

Here the CDR3 reads CASSLARLAGPYEQFF. The CDR3 nucleotides read TGCGCCAGCAGCTTGGCCAGACTAGCGGGACCCTATGAGCAGTTCTTC. The chain couples TRBV5-1 to TRBJ2-1, with 11 bases that match TRBD2. The J segment lost 8 bases and the V segment lost 0 bases, leaving 7 bases of the junction unmatched. Germline values: CDR1 SGHRS, CDR2 YFSETQ. The CDR3 totals 16 residues.

Concerning this clone itself: This sample includes further DNA sequences coding for the same CDR3. The chain is built from TRBV5-1 and TRBJ2-1; D is uncertain. Germline V gives CDR1 SGHRS, CDR2 YFSETQ. The V gene lost 2 bases and the J gene lost 7 bases, with 10 bases spanning the gap. The CDR3 has 13 residues. DNA for the CDR3: TGCGCCAGCAGCTTAAGCCCGGGTAATGAGCAGTTCTTC. It is translated as CASSLSPGNEQFF.

This clone was counted a single time. V and J are TRBV18 and TRBJ2-6; D unclear. This CDR3 has 14 residues. Germline CDR1 KGHSH, CDR2 LQKENI. The V gene lost 3 bases and the J gene lost 4 bases, with 7 bases spanning the gap. In nucleotides, the CDR3 is TGTGCCAGCTCACCTAATGGGGGGGCCAACGTCCTGACTTTC. Protein: CASSPNGGANVLTF.

This chain joins TRBV7-9 and TRBJ2-3; a weak D match, TRBD2 (5 bases). CDR1 is SEHNR, CDR2 FQNEAQ, per germline (reference sequence). Trimming took 6 bases from V and 0 from J, leaving 16 bases between them. CDR3 length equals 16 residues. The CDR3 here is CASSFAVGSSTDTQYF. The CDR3 nucleotides read TGTGCCAGCAGTTTTGCTGTAGGGAGTAGCACAGATACGCAGTATTTT.

The chain recombines TRBV4-3 with TRBJ2-1; 8 bases are a match to TRBD1. This CDR3 is built from 15 residues. The germline V gene has CDR1 LGHNA and CDR2 YSLEER. Trimming at V came to 0 bases and at J to 2 bases, leaving 0 bases not matched to a gene. DNA for the CDR3: TGCGCCAGCAGCCAAGAACAGGGGGCCTACAATGAGCAGTTCTTC. This gives the protein CASSQEQGAYNEQFF.

The chain employs TRBV19 and TRBJ1-1; TRBD1 matches 7 bases. V lost 5 bases and J lost 2; bases outside the gene matches: 8. The CDR3 loop spans 15 amino acids. Germline assignment: CDR1 LNHDA and CDR2 SQIVND (reference sequence). CDR3 sequence: CASSASDRLNTEAFF. CDR3 bases: TGTGCCAGTAGTGCATCGGACAGGTTAAACACTGAAGCTTTCTTT.

This chain connects TRBV7-3 to TRBJ2-5, with D tentatively TRBD1 or TRBD2 (6 bases each). The germline V and J ends were trimmed by 2 bases and 3 bases, with 13 bases remaining between them. The CDR3 length is 15 residues. Germline loops: CDR1 SGHTA, CDR2 FQGTGA. The chain's CDR3 is CASSLLGGVEETQYF. The CDR3 DNA reads TGTGCCAGCAGCTTATTGGGGGGCGTCGAAGAGACCCAGTACTTC.

The genes are TRBV11-3 and TRBJ2-1, with 7 bases aligning to TRBD2. With V trimmed by 3 bases and J by 8 bases, 7 bases remained unmatched. In germline, CDR1 is SGHNT, CDR2 YENEEA. The CDR3 length is 14 residues. The CDR3 protein is CASSLVPGGDEQFF. CDR3 DNA: TGTGCCAGCAGCTTGGTCCCGGGAGGCGATGAGCAGTTCTTC.

This clone was detected once. The chain links TRBV28 to TRBJ1-2, with D hard to call. This CDR3 comprises 12 residues. V was cut by 8 bases and J by 4 bases, with 11 bases left in between. Germline CDR1 reads MDHEN; CDR2 reads SYDVKM. CDR3 coding DNA: TGTGCCAGCCGGGTAGTGGGCTATGGCTACACCTTC. Its translation is CASRVVGYGYTF.

V usage is TRBV27 and J usage is TRBJ2-3; D might be TRBD2 (6 bases). Germline CDR1 is MNHEY and CDR2 is SMNVEV (reference sequence). CDR3 length equals 14 residues. V was clipped by 7 bases and J by 3 bases, with 14 bases between them. The CDR3 reads CASTMNGRTDTQYF. CDR3 DNA sequence: TGTGCCAGCACTATGAATGGGAGGACAGATACGCAGTATTTT.

Here the CDR3 reads CASSPGVGTAINEQYF. The CDR3 nucleotides are TGTGCCAGCTCACCAGGCGTCGGGACAGCGATTAACGAGCAGTACTTC. This sequence joins TRBV18 and TRBJ2-7, with 7 bases identical to TRBD1. The CDR3 runs 16 residues. The germline CDR1 and CDR2 sequences are KGHSH and LQKENI. The V segment lost 2 bases and the J segment 5 bases; nucleotides outside the gene matches: 12.